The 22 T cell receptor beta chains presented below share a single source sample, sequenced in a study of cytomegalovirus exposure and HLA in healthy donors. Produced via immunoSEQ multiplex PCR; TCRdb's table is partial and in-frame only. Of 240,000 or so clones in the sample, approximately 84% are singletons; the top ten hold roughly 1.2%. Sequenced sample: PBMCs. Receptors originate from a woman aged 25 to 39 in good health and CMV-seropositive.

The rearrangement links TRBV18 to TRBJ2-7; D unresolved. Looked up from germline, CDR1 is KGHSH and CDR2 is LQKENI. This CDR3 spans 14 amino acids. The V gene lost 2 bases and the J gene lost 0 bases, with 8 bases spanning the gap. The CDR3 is CASSPSQVSYEQYF. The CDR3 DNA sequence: TGTGCCAGCTCACCAAGCCAAGTCTCCTACGAGCAGTACTTC.

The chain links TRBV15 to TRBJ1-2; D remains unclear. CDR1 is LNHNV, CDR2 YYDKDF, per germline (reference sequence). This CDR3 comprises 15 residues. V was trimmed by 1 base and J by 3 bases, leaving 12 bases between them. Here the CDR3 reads CATSRVVRVDYGYTF. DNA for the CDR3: TGTGCCACCAGCAGAGTAGTACGGGTTGACTATGGCTACACCTTC.

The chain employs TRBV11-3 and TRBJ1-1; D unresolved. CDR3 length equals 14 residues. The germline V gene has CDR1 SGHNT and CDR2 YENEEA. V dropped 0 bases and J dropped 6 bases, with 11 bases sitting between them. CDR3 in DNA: TGTGCCAGCAGCTTAGATGTCGGGAGGGCTGAAGCTTTCTTT. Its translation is CASSLDVGRAEAFF.

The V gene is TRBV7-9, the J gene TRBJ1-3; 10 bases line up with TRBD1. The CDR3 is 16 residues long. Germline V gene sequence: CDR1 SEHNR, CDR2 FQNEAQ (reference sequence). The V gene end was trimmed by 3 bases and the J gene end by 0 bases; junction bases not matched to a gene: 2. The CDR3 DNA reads TGTGCCAGCAGCTTGACAGGGGGCTACTCTGGAAACACCATATATTTT. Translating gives CASSLTGGYSGNTIYF.

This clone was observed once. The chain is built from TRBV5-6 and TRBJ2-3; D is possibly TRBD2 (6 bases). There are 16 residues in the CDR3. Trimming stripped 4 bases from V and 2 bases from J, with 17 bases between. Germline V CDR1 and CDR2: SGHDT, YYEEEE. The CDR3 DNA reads TGTGCCAGCAGCCATGGGACTTCCCCAGACACAGATACGCAGTATTTT. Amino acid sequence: CASSHGTSPDTDTQYF.

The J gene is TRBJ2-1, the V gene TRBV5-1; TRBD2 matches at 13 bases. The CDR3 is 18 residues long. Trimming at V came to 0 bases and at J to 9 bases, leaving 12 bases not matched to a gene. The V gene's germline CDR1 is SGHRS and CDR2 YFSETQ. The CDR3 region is CASSLGFGLAGEGSEQFF. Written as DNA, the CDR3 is TGCGCCAGCAGCTTGGGATTTGGACTAGCGGGAGAGGGAAGTGAGCAGTTCTTC.

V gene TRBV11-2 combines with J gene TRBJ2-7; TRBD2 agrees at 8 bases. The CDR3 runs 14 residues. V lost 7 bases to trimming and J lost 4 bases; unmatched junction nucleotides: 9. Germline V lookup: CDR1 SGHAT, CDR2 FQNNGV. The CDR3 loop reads CASTPRGGKYEQYF. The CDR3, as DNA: TGTGCCAGCACCCCCCGGGGGGGGAAGTACGAGCAGTACTTC.

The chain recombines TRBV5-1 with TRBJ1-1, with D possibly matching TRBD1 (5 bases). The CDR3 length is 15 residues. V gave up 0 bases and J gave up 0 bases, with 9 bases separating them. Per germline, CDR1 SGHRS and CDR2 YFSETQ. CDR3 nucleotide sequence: TGCGCCAGCAGCTTGGTTGGGGCTATGAACACTGAAGCTTTCTTT. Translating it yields CASSLVGAMNTEAFF.

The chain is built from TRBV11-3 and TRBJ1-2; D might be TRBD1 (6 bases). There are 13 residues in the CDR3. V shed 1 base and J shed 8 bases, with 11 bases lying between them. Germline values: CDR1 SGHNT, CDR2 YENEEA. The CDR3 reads CASSLGTGMGYTF. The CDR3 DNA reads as TGTGCCAGCAGCTTAGGTACAGGGATGGGCTACACCTTC.

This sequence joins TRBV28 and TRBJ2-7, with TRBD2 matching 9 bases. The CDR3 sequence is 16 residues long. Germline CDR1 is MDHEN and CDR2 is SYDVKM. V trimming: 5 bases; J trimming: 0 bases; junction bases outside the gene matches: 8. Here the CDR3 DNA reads TGTGCCAGCAGTAACCCCTCTAGCGGGAACTCCTACGAGCAGTACTTC. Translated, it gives CASSNPSSGNSYEQYF. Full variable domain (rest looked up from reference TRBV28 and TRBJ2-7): DVKVTQSSRYLVKRTGEKVFLECVQDMDHENMFWYRQDPGLGLRLIYFSYDVKMKEKGDIPEGYSVSREKKERFSLILESASTNQTSMYLCASSNPSSGNSYEQYFGPGTRLTVT.

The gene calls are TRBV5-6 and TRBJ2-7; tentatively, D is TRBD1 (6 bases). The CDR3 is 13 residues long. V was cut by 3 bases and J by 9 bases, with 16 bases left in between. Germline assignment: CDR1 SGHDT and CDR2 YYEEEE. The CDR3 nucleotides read TGTGCCAGCAGCTGGACACAGGGTATCGGGCAGTACTTC. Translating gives CASSWTQGIGQYF.

DNA for the CDR3: TGTGCCAGCAGTGTCACAGGACAGGGCCTTCAGCCCCAGCATTTT. Protein sequence: CASSVTGQGLQPQHF. The J gene is TRBJ1-5, the V gene TRBV2; 8 positions agree with TRBD1. J was trimmed by 6 bases and V by 4 bases; bases with no gene match: 8. CDR1 and CDR2 from the germline V gene are SNHLY and FYNNEI. The length of the CDR3 is 15 residues.

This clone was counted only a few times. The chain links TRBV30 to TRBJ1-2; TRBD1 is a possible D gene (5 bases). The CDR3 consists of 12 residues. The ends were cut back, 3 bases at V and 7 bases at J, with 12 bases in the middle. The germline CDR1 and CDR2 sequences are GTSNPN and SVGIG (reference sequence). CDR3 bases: TGTGCCTGGAGCCCGACAGATAGTGGCTACACCTTC. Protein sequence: CAWSPTDSGYTF. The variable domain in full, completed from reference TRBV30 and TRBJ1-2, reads SQTIHQWPATLVQPVGSPLSLECTVEGTSNPNLYWYRQAAGRGLQLLFYSVGIGQISSEVPQNLSASRPQDRQFILSSKKLLLSDSGFYLCAWSPTDSGYTFGSGTRLTVV.

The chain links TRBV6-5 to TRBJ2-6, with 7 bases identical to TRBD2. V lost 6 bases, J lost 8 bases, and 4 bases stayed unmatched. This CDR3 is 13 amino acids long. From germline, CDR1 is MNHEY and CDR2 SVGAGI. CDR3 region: CASSLSGTNVLTF. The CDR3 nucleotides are TGTGCCAGCAGCTTAAGCGGGACCAACGTCCTGACTTTC.

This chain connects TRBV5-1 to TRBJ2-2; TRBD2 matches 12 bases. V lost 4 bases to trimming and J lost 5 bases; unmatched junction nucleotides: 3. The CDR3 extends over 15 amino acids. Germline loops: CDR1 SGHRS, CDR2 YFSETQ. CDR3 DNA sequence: TGCGCCAGCAGCCTGACTAGCGGGAGTACCGGGGAGCTGTTTTTT. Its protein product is CASSLTSGSTGELFF.

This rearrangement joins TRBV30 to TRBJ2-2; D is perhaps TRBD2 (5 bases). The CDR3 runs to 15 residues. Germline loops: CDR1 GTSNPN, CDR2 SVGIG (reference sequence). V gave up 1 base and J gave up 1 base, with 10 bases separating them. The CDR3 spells CAWSGGIENTGELFF. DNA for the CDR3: TGTGCCTGGAGTGGAGGGATCGAGAACACCGGGGAGCTGTTTTTT.

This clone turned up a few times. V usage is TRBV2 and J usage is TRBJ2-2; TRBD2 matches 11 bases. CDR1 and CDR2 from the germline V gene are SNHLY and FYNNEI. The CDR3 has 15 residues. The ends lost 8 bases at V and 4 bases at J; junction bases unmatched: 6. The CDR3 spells CASYSGRDGTGELFF. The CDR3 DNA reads TGTGCCAGCTATAGCGGGAGGGACGGCACCGGGGAGCTGTTTTTT. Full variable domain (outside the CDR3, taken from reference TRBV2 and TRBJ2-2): EPEVTQTPSHQVTQMGQEVILRCVPISNHLYFYWYRQILGQKVEFLVSFYNNEISEKSEIFDDQFSVERPDGSNFTLKIRSTKLEDSAMYFCASYSGRDGTGELFFGEGSRLTVL.

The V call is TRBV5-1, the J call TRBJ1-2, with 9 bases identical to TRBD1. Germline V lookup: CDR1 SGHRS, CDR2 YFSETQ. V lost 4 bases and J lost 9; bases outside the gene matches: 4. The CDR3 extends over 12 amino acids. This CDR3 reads CASSPGQGRYTF. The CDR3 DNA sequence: TGCGCCAGCAGCCCTGGACAGGGGCGCTACACCTTC.

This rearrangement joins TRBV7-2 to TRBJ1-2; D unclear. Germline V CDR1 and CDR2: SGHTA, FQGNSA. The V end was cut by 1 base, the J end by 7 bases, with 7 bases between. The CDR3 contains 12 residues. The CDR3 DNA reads TGTGCCAGCAGCTTAGGAGTACGTGGCTACACCTTC. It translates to CASSLGVRGYTF.

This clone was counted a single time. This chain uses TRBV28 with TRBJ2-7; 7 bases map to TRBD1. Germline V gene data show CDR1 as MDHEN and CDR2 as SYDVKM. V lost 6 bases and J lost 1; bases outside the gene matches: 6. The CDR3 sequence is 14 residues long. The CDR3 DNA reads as TGTGCCAGCAGACGACAGGGATATTCCTACGAGCAGTACTTC. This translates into CASRRQGYSYEQYF.

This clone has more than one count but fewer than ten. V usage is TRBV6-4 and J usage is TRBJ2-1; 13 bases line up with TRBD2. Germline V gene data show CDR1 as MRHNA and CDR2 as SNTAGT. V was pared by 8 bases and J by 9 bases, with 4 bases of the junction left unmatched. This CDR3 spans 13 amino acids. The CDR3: CASLGLAGCEQFF. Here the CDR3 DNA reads TGTGCCAGCTTGGGACTAGCGGGATGTGAGCAGTTCTTC.

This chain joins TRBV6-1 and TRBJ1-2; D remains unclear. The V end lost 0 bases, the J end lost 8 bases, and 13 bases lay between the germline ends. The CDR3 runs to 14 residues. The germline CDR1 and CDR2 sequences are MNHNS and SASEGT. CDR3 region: CASSEARAFGGYTF. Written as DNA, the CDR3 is TGTGCCAGCAGTGAAGCGCGGGCTTTTGGCGGCTACACCTTC.